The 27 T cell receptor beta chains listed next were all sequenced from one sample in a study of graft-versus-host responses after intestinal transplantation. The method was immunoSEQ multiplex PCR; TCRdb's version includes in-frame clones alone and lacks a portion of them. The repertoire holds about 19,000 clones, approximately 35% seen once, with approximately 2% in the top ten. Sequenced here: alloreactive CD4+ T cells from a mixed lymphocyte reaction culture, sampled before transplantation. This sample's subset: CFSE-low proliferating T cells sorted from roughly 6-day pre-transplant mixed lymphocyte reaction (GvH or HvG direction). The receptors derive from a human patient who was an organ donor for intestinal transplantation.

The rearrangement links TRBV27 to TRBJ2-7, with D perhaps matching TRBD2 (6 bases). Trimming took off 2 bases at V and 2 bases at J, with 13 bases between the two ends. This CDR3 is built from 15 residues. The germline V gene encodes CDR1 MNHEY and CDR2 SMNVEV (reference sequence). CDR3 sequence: CASSLRLGLTYEQYF. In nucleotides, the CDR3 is TGTGCCAGCAGTTTACGTTTGGGACTCACCTACGAGCAGTACTTC.

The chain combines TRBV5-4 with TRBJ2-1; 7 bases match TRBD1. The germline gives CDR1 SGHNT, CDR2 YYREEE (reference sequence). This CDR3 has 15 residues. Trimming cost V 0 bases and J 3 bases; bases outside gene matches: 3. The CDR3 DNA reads TGTGCCAGCAGCTTGGACAGGGGACGCTACAATGAGCAGTTCTTC. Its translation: CASSLDRGRYNEQFF.

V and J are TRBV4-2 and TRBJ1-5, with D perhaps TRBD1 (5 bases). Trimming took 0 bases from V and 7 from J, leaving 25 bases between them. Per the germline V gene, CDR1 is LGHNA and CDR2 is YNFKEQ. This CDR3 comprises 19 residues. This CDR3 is CASSQEILGGTQRKQPQHF. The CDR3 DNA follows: TGTGCCAGCAGCCAAGAAATATTGGGGGGGACCCAAAGGAAACAGCCCCAGCATTTT.

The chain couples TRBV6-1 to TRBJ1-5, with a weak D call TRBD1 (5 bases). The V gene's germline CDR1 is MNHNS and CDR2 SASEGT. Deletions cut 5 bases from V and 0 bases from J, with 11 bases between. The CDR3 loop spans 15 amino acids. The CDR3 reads CASSPGTVSNQPQHF. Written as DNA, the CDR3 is TGTGCCAGCAGTCCCGGGACGGTTAGCAATCAGCCCCAGCATTTT.

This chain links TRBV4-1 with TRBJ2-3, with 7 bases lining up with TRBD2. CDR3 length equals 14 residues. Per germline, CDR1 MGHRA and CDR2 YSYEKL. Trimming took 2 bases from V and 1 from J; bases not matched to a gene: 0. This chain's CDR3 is CASSQREGTDTQYF. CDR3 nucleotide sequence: TGCGCCAGCAGCCAACGGGAGGGCACAGATACGCAGTATTTT.

CDR3 in amino acids: CASSLGPGLLDYEQYF. In DNA form, the CDR3 reads TGTGCCAGCAGCTTGGGACCGGGACTTCTCGACTACGAGCAGTACTTC. This sequence joins TRBV5-6 and TRBJ2-7; D is possibly TRBD2 (6 bases). The length of the CDR3 is 16 residues. CDR1 SGHDT and CDR2 YYEEEE come from the germline V gene. Trimming cost V 0 bases and J 3 bases, with 16 bases left between them.

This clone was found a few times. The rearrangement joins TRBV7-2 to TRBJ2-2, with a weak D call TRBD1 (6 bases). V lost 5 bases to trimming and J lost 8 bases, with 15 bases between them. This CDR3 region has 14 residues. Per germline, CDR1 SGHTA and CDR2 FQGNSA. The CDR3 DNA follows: TGTGCCAGCAGCATCAGGGGCGGATCTGGGGAGCTGTTTTTT. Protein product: CASSIRGGSGELFF. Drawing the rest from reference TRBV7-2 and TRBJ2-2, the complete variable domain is GAGVSQSPSNKVTEKGKDVELRCDPISGHTALYWYRQSLGQGLEFLIYFQGNSAPDKSGLPSDRFSAERTGGSVSTLTIQRTQQEDSAVYLCASSIRGGSGELFFGEGSRLTVL.

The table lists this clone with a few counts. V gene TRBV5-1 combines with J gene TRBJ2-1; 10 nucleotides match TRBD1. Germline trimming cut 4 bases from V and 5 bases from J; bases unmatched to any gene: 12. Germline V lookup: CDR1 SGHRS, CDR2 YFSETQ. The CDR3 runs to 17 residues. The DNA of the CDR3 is TGCGCCAGCAGCACCGCTCCCCTGGGACAGGGGAACAATGAGCAGTTCTTC. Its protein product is CASSTAPLGQGNNEQFF. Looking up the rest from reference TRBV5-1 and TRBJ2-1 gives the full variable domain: KAGVTQTPRYLIKTRGQQVTLSCSPISGHRSVSWYQQTPGQGLQFLFEYFSETQRNKGNFPGRFSGRQFSNSRSEMNVSTLELGDSALYLCASSTAPLGQGNNEQFFGPGTRLTVL.

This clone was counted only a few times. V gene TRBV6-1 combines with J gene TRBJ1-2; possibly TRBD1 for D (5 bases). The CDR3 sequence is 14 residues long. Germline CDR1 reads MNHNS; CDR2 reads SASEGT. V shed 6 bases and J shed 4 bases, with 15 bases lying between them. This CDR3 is CASRNRFRSYGYTF. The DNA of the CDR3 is TGTGCCAGCAGGAACAGGTTCCGGAGCTATGGCTACACCTTC.

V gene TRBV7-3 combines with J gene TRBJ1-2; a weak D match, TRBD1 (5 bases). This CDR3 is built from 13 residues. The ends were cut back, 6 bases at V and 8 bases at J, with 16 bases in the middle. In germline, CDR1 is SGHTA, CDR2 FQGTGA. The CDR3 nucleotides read TGTGCCAGCAGTTCCCGGGACGGACGAGGCTACACCTTC. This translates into CASSSRDGRGYTF.

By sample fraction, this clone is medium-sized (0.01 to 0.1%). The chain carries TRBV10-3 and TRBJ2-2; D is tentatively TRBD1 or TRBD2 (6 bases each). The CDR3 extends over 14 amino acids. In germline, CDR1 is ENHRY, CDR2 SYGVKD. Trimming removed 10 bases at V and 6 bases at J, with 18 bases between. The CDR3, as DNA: TGTGCCACGGGGGAACAGGGCGGTGCCGGGGAGCTGTTTTTT. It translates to CATGEQGGAGELFF.

CDR3 bases: TGTGCCAGCAGTGAAGTATGGGGGCAAGAGACCCAGTACTTC. This encodes CASSEVWGQETQYF. The chain couples TRBV6-1 to TRBJ2-5; the D gene could be TRBD1 or TRBD2 (5 bases each). V was trimmed by 1 base and J by 2 bases, leaving 8 bases between them. Germline assignment: CDR1 MNHNS and CDR2 SASEGT. CDR3 length equals 14 residues.

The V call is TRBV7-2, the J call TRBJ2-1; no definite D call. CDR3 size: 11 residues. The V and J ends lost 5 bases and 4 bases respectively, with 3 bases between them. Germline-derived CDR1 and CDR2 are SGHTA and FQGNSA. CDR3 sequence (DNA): TGTGCCAGCAGCCCGTACAATGAGCAGTTCTTC. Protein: CASSPYNEQFF. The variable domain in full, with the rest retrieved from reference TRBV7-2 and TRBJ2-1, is GAGVSQSPSNKVTEKGKDVELRCDPISGHTALYWYRQSLGQGLEFLIYFQGNSAPDKSGLPSDRFSAERTGGSVSTLTIQRTQQEDSAVYLCASSPYNEQFFGPGTRLTVL.

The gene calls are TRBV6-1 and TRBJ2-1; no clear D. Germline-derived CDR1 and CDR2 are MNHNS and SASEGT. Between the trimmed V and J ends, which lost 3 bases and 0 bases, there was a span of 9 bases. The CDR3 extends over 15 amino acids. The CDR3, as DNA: TGTGCCAGCAGTGAGTCCAGTAGCTCCTACAATGAGCAGTTCTTC. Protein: CASSESSSSYNEQFF.

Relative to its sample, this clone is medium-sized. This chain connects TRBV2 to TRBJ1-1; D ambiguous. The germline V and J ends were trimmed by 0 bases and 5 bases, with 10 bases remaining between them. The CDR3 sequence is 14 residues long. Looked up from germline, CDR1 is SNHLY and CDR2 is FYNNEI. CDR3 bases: TGTGCCAGCAGTGAAGCAGGCCCGGGGACTGAAGCTTTCTTT. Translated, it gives CASSEAGPGTEAFF.

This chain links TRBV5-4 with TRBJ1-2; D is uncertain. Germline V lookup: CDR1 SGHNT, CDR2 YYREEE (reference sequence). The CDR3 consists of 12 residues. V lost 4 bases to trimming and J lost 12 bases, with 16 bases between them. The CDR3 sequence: CASSQDTGSNTF. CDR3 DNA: TGTGCCAGCAGCCAAGATACGGGGAGTAACACCTTC.

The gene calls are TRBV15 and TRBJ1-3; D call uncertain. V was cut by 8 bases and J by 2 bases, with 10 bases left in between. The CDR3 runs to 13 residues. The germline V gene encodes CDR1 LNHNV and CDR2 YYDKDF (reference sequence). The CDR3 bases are TGTGCCACCGGTGGAAGTCCTGGAAACACCATATATTTT. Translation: CATGGSPGNTIYF.

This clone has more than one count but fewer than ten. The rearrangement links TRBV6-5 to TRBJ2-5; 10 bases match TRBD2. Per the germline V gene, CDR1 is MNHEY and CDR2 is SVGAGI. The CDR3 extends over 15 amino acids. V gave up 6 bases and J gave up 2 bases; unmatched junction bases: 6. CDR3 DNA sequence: TGTGCCAGCAGGAGACTAGCGGGTGCGCAAGAGACCCAGTACTTC. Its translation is CASRRLAGAQETQYF.

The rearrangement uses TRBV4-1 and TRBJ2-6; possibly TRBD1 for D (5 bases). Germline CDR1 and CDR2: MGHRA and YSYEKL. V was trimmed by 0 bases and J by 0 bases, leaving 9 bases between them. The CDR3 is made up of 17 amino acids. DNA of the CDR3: TGCGCCAGCAGCCAAGATGGGGCGAACTCTGGGGCCAACGTCCTGACTTTC. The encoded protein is CASSQDGANSGANVLTF.

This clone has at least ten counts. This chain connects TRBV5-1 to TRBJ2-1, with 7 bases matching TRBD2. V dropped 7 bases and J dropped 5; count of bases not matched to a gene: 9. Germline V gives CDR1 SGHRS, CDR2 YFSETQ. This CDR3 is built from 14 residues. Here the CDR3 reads CASSGLVLDNEQFF. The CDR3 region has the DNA TGCGCCAGCTCCGGACTAGTGTTGGACAATGAGCAGTTCTTC.

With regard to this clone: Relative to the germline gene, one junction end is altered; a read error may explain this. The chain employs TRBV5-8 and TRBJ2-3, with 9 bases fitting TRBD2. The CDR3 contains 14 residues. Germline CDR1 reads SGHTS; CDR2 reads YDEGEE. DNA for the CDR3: TGCGCCAGCAGCCAAGATTGGGCCGGGACTAGCCAGTATTTT. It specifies CASSQDWAGTSQYF.

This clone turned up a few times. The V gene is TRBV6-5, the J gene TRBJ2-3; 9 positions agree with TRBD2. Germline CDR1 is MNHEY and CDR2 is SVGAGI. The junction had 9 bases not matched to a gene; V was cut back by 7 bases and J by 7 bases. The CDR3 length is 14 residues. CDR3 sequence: CASTIAGAPHTQYF. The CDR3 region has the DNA TGTGCCAGCACCATAGCGGGAGCCCCACATACGCAGTATTTT.

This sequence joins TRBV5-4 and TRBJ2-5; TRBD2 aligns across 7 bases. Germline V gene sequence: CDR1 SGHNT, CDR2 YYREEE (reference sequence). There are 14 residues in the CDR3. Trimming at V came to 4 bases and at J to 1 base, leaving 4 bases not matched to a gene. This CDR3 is CASSLGTTQETQYF. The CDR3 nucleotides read TGTGCCAGCAGCCTCGGGACTACCCAAGAGACCCAGTACTTC.

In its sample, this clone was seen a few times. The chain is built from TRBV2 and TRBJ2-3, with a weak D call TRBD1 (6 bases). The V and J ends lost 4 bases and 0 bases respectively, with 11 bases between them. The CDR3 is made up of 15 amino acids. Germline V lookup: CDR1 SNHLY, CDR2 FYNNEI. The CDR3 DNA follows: TGTGCCAGCAGTGTACAGGGACCTAGCACAGATACGCAGTATTTT. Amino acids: CASSVQGPSTDTQYF.

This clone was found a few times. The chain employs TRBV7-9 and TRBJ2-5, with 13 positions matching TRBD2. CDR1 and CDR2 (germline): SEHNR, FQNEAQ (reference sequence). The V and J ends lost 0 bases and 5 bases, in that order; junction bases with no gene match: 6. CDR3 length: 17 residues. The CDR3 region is CASSLATSGRAGETQYF. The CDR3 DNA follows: TGTGCCAGCAGCTTAGCAACTAGCGGGAGGGCCGGGGAGACCCAGTACTTC.

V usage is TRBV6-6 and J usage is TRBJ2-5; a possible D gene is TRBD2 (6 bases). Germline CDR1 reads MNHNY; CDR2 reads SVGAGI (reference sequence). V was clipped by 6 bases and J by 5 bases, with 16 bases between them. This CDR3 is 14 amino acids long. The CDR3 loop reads CASRKLGRWETQYF. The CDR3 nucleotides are TGTGCCAGCAGAAAACTGGGGAGGTGGGAGACCCAGTACTTC.

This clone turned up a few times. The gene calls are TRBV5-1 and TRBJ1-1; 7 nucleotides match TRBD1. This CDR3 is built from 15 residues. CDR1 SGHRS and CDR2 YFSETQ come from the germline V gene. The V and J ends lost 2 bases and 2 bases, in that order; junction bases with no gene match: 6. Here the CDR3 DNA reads TGCGCCAGCAGCTTTACCGGGACAGCTAACACTGAAGCTTTCTTT. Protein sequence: CASSFTGTANTEAFF.